Following are 20 T cell receptor beta chains from one sample sequenced in a study of graft-versus-host responses after intestinal transplantation. Sequenced by immunoSEQ multiplex PCR; TCRdb stores in-frame clones only, minus some. This table holds around 30,000 clones, 85% to 95% found once. Sequencing was performed on PBMCs, taken 66 days after intestinal transplant. The receptors were gathered from a human patient who received an intestinal transplant, so some T cells may come from the graft donor.

The chain combines TRBV10-3 with TRBJ1-2; the match to TRBD1 covers 10 bases. Germline loops: CDR1 ENHRY, CDR2 SYGVKD. CDR3 size: 20 residues. V lost 1 base to trimming and J lost 4 bases; unmatched junction nucleotides: 18. The CDR3 coding sequence is TGTGCCATCAGTGAGTATCGTTGGCCGGCCGGGACAGGGGATCGCTATGGCTACACCTTC. Its protein product is CAISEYRWPAGTGDRYGYTF.

The chain combines TRBV7-2 with TRBJ2-5, with TRBD2 identical over 11 bases. The CDR3 runs 15 residues. The germline V gene has CDR1 SGHTA and CDR2 FQGNSA. V was clipped by 1 base and J by 5 bases; unmatched bases: 3. CDR3 in DNA: TGTGCCAGCAGCTTAGTAGCGGGGGGGCGTGAGACCCAGTACTTC. Translated, it gives CASSLVAGGRETQYF.

V usage is TRBV30 and J usage is TRBJ1-1; D not certain. CDR3 length: 15 amino acids. V lost 2 bases to trimming and J lost 0 bases, with 13 bases between them. Per germline, CDR1 GTSNPN and CDR2 SVGIG (reference sequence). DNA for the CDR3: TGTGCCTGGAGTCCGCCAGCTAAGATGAACACTGAAGCTTTCTTT. Translated, it gives CAWSPPAKMNTEAFF.

The chain couples TRBV2 to TRBJ2-7, with 7 bases matching TRBD1. From germline, CDR1 is SNHLY and CDR2 FYNNEI. The ends lost 7 bases at V and 1 base at J; junction bases unmatched: 7. This CDR3 contains 14 residues. CDR3 in DNA: TGTGCCAGCAACACCGGGACAGCGTCCTACGAGCAGTACTTC. As protein: CASNTGTASYEQYF.

The chain employs TRBV7-9 and TRBJ1-1, with D unresolved. V lost 5 bases to trimming and J lost 3 bases, with 10 bases between them. Germline-derived CDR1 and CDR2 are SEHNR and FQNEAQ (reference sequence). This CDR3 comprises 13 residues. Here the CDR3 reads CASSPSRDTEAFF. The CDR3, as DNA: TGTGCCAGCAGCCCCTCGCGGGACACTGAAGCTTTCTTT.

The CDR3: CASSQGTGYTF. CDR3 nucleotide sequence: TGCGCCAGCAGCCAAGGTACTGGCTACACCTTC. This chain links TRBV4-1 with TRBJ1-2; no definite D call. This CDR3 is 11 amino acids long. Germline V gene lookup returns CDR1 MGHRA and CDR2 YSYEKL. The ends were cut back, 1 base at V and 7 bases at J, with 4 bases in the middle.

This chain uses TRBV4-1 with TRBJ2-2; perhaps D is TRBD1 or TRBD2 (5 bases each). This CDR3 region has 16 residues. Between the trimmed V and J ends, which lost 4 bases and 6 bases, there was a span of 18 bases. Per germline, CDR1 MGHRA and CDR2 YSYEKL. CDR3 region: CASSRDGTPGPGELFF. The CDR3, as DNA: TGCGCCAGCAGCCGGGACGGGACCCCTGGACCCGGGGAGCTGTTTTTT.

J is TRBJ2-2 and V is TRBV9; D is ambiguous. Germline loops: CDR1 SGDLS, CDR2 YYNGEE. CDR3 length: 15 amino acids. Trimming pared 4 bases from V and 2 bases from J, leaving 12 bases between. The CDR3 sequence: CASSSHDRNTGELFF. In DNA, the CDR3 is TGTGCCAGCAGCTCACACGACCGTAACACCGGGGAGCTGTTTTTT.

J is TRBJ2-7 and V is TRBV7-9; 7 nucleotides match TRBD1. Germline lookup yields CDR1 SEHNR and CDR2 FQNEAQ (reference sequence). The junction had 6 bases not matched to a gene; V was cut back by 4 bases and J by 3 bases. The length of the CDR3 is 14 residues. The CDR3 coding sequence is TGTGCCAGCAGCTCCCGACAGGGATACTACGAGCAGTACTTC. Translating it yields CASSSRQGYYEQYF.

The chain joins TRBV19 to TRBJ2-7; no reliable D call. Germline V lookup: CDR1 LNHDA, CDR2 SQIVND (reference sequence). V was cut by 3 bases and J by 4 bases, with 16 bases left in between. This CDR3 region has 15 residues. The CDR3 is CASSIFAGQNYEQYF. DNA for the CDR3: TGTGCCAGTAGTATCTTCGCTGGGCAGAATTACGAGCAGTACTTC.

Concerning this clone itself: Mismatch with germline at one junction end may stem from a read error. The chain links TRBV7-9 to TRBJ2-7; 10 bases agree with TRBD2. The CDR3 contains 15 residues. From germline, CDR1 is SEHNR and CDR2 FQNEAQ (reference sequence). CDR3 loop: CASSLAGAPAGEQYF. The DNA of the CDR3 is TGTGCCAGCAGCCTAGCGGGGGCCCCCGCCGGCGAGCAGTACTTC.

This clone was observed once. This chain uses TRBV5-4 with TRBJ2-7; perhaps TRBD2 as D (5 bases). CDR1 and CDR2 from the germline V gene are SGHNT and YYREEE (reference sequence). There are 13 residues in the CDR3. V was pared by 1 base and J by 1 base, with 6 bases between. The CDR3 coding sequence is TGTGCCAGCAGCTTGCGGGAATCCTACGAGCAGTACTTC. Translating it yields CASSLRESYEQYF.

The rearrangement links TRBV30 to TRBJ2-7; no clear D. CDR3 length: 12 amino acids. The germline V and J ends were trimmed by 3 bases and 4 bases, with 10 bases remaining between them. The germline gives CDR1 GTSNPN, CDR2 SVGIG (reference sequence). The CDR3 here is CAWRGLWYEQYF. The CDR3, as DNA: TGTGCCTGGAGAGGCCTTTGGTACGAGCAGTACTTC.

The chain links TRBV6-5 to TRBJ1-1; D unclear. This CDR3 is built from 13 residues. Germline CDR1 is MNHEY and CDR2 is SVGAGI. Trimming removed 2 bases at V and 1 base at J, with 5 bases between. CDR3 nucleotide sequence: TGTGCCAGCAGTTACCGGGGGAACACTGAAGCTTTCTTT. It encodes CASSYRGNTEAFF.

The CDR3 DNA sequence: TGTGCCTGGATAGTCCACAATGAGCAGTTCTTC. Its translation is CAWIVHNEQFF. This sequence joins TRBV30 and TRBJ2-1; D is ambiguous. Germline CDR1 is GTSNPN and CDR2 is SVGIG (reference sequence). The CDR3 runs to 11 residues. V was clipped by 4 bases and J by 5 bases, with 6 bases between them.

The rearrangement links TRBV30 to TRBJ2-7; 11 bases are shared with TRBD2. Germline CDR1 is GTSNPN and CDR2 is SVGIG (reference sequence). Unmatched junction bases numbered 2, after V lost 1 base and J lost 6 bases. The CDR3 loop spans 13 amino acids. The CDR3 bases are TGTGCCTGGAGTGGGCTAGCGGGGGGCGAGCAGTACTTC. Its translation: CAWSGLAGGEQYF.

The J gene is TRBJ2-7, the V gene TRBV15; possible D gene TRBD1, 6 bases. The germline V gene has CDR1 LNHNV and CDR2 YYDKDF (reference sequence). There are 16 residues in the CDR3. V lost 0 bases and J 0 bases, leaving 12 bases between the germline ends. CDR3 bases: TGTGCCACCAGCAGAGATCGGACAGCCCACTCCTACGAGCAGTACTTC. Protein sequence: CATSRDRTAHSYEQYF.

In nucleotides, the CDR3 is TGTGCCAGCAGCGACCCCAACCGACTAGCGAGCAATGAGCAGTTCTTC. It yields the protein CASSDPNRLASNEQFF. This rearrangement joins TRBV7-3 to TRBJ2-1; TRBD2 agrees at 8 bases. The CDR3 sequence is 16 residues long. The germline gives CDR1 SGHTA, CDR2 FQGTGA. J was trimmed by 6 bases and V by 5 bases; bases with no gene match: 12.

This clone occurred once. This chain joins TRBV15 and TRBJ2-1; possibly TRBD1 or TRBD2 for D (6 bases each). The germline V gene has CDR1 LNHNV and CDR2 YYDKDF (reference sequence). V gave up 5 bases and J gave up 0 bases, with 14 bases separating them. CDR3 length: 16 amino acids. The CDR3 sequence is CATSEGGGGSYNEQFF. The CDR3 DNA sequence: TGTGCCACCAGCGAAGGGGGAGGCGGCTCCTACAATGAGCAGTTCTTC.

In its sample, this clone was seen a few times. V gene TRBV6-5 combines with J gene TRBJ1-3; no definite D call. The CDR3 covers 13 residues. Per the germline V gene, CDR1 is MNHEY and CDR2 is SVGAGI. V lost 6 bases to trimming and J lost 2 bases, with 8 bases between them. For the CDR3, the DNA is TGTGCCAGCAGCCCAACGGCTGGAAACACCATATATTTT. It codes for CASSPTAGNTIYF.